The 9 T cell receptor beta chains presented below share a single source sample, sequenced in a study of response to subunit inactivated influenza vaccine. TCRdb redid the calling of the RT-PCR reads with MiXCR, one entry per CDR3 protein. Found here are around 570,000 distinct CDR3 sequences, approximately 7.7% of them singletons; the top ten hold 13%. Sequencing was performed on PBMCs from blood, taken approximately 25 months after vaccination. These receptors came from a man aged 45 to 70 who received an inactivated influenza vaccine.

The genes are TRBV12-3 or TRBV12-4 and TRBJ2-7, with D unresolved. Trimming removed 1 base from V and 2 bases from J, with 12 bases in between. The CDR3 length is 15 residues. The CDR3 sequence: CASSLVLVNPYEQYF. The CDR3 nucleotides read TGTGCCAGCAGTTTAGTTTTGGTCAACCCCTACGAGCAGTACTTC.

This rearrangement joins TRBV5-1 to TRBJ2-1; 7 nucleotides agree with TRBD1. Losses at the gene ends were 4 bases for V and 0 bases for J; bases not matched to a gene: 4. In germline, CDR1 is SGHRS, CDR2 YFSETQ. The CDR3 loop spans 15 amino acids. CDR3 residues: CASSGDRDSYNEQFF. The CDR3 DNA follows: TGCGCCAGCAGCGGAGACAGGGACTCCTACAATGAGCAGTTCTTC.

This clonotype has ten or more counts. V usage is TRBV12-3 or TRBV12-4 and J usage is TRBJ2-3; 13 nucleotides match TRBD2. This CDR3 region has 17 residues. The V gene end was trimmed by 5 bases and the J gene end by 0 bases; junction bases not matched to a gene: 5. The CDR3 coding sequence is TGTGCCAGCAGTCCTGGGACTAGCGGGATCAGCACAGATACGCAGTATTTT. Residues: CASSPGTSGISTDTQYF.

This clonotype has just one count. The junction departs from the called germline gene at one end, perhaps through a read error. V gene TRBV25-1 combines with J gene TRBJ2-2, with 7 bases that match TRBD1. The CDR3 runs 17 residues. The germline gives CDR1 MGHDK, CDR2 SYGVNS. The CDR3 sequence is CASPATAGGLDTGELFF. DNA of the CDR3: TGTGCCAGTCCCGCCACCGCAGGGGGTCTAGACACCGGGGAACTGTTTTTT.

This sequence joins TRBV29-1 and TRBJ1-6; D possibly corresponds to TRBD1 (5 bases). The CDR3 consists of 17 residues. V was trimmed by 6 bases and J by 1 base, leaving 19 bases between them. In germline, CDR1 is SQVTM, CDR2 ANQGSEA. In DNA form, the CDR3 reads TGCAGCGTGTTTCTCGCGCCGCGGGGGTCCTATAATTCACCCCTCCACTTT. Its translation is CSVFLAPRGSYNSPLHF. The complete variable domain, with remaining parts taken from reference TRBV29-1 and TRBJ1-6, reads SAVISQKPSRDICQRGTSLTIQCQVDSQVTMMFWYRQQPGQSLTLIATANQGSEATYESGFVIDKFPISRPNLTFSTLTVSNMSPEDSSIYLCSVFLAPRGSYNSPLHFGNGTRLTVT.

This clonotype came up a few times. The chain is built from TRBV28 and TRBJ2-7, with D possibly being TRBD2 (6 bases). The germline V and J ends were trimmed by 3 bases and 7 bases, with 16 bases remaining between them. Germline lookup yields CDR1 MDHEN and CDR2 SYDVKM. The CDR3 is 14 residues long. The CDR3 DNA follows: TGTGCCAGCAGTTTGCACGCGGCGGGGAGGGAGCAGTACTTC. Translated: CASSLHAAGREQYF.

The chain recombines TRBV27 with TRBJ2-2; D might be TRBD2 (6 bases). This CDR3 has 16 amino acids. Germline assignment: CDR1 MNHEY and CDR2 SMNVEV (reference sequence). Trimming left V 2 bases short and J 3 bases short, with 13 bases between. DNA for the CDR3: TGTGCCAGCAGTTTAAAGCTAGCGAGCCACACCGGGGAGCTGTTTTTT. Translated: CASSLKLASHTGELFF.

The chain joins TRBV10-3 to TRBJ2-7; D not certain. V lost 0 bases to trimming and J lost 5 bases, with 8 bases between them. Germline CDR1 reads ENHRY; CDR2 reads SYGVKD. The CDR3 spans 13 residues. CDR3 bases: TGTGCCATCAGTGAGTCAGGCAGCCACGAGCAGTACTTC. This translates into CAISESGSHEQYF.

There are many counts of this clonotype. The V call is TRBV11-2, the J call TRBJ2-7; 7 bases map to TRBD2. Germline V gives CDR1 SGHAT, CDR2 FQNNGV. Trimming took 5 bases from V and 5 from J; bases not matched to a gene: 6. This CDR3 comprises 13 residues. The CDR3 reads CASSLPGGHEQYF. Here the CDR3 DNA reads TGTGCCAGCAGCCTACCGGGGGGTCACGAGCAGTACTTC. Full variable domain (rest looked up from reference TRBV11-2 and TRBJ2-7): EAGVAQSPRYKIIEKRQSVAFWCNPISGHATLYWYQQILGQGPKLLIQFQNNGVVDDSQLPKDRFSAERLKGVDSTLKIQPAKLEDSAVYLCASSLPGGHEQYFGPGTRLTVT.